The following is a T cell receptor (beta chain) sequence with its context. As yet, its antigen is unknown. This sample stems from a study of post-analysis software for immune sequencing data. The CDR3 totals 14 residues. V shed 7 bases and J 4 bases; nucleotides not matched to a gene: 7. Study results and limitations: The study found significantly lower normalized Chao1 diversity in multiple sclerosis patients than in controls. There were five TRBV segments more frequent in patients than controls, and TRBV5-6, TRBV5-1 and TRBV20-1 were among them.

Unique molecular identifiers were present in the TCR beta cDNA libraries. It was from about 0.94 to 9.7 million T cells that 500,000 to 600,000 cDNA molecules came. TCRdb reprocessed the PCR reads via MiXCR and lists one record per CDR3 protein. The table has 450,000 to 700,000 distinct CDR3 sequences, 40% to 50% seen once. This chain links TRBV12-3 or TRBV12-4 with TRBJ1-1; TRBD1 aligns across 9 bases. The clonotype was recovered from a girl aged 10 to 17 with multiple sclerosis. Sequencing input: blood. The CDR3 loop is CASNPTGGSTEAFF. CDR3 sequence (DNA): TGTGCCAGCAACCCGACAGGGGGTAGCACTGAAGCTTTCTTT.